A selection of T cell receptor beta chains follows, all from one sample in a study of OX40 agonist ivuxolimab in advanced cancers. The data were produced by immunoSEQ multiplex PCR, yet TCRdb's version contains in-frame clones alone and is incomplete. Here the sample spans about 80,000 clones, over 85% being singletons. The input for sequencing was CD4+ or CD8+ T cells sorted from blood, taken in a trial of the OX40 agonist ivuxolimab. The receptor set was obtained from an adult with an advanced solid tumor such as melanoma, head and neck, liver or kidney cancer. Each CDR3 is given with its conserved first and last residue. Fields, in order: V gene, J gene, clone size, D gene, CDR3 protein, CDR3 DNA. A D gene is named only where the DNA matches it firmly. Size is omitted from some rows. Given values are once, few, many or a class for expanded clones.

TRBV29-1	TRBJ2-1	NA	NA	CSVGARSSYNEQFF	TGCAGCGTAGGTGCCAGAAGCTCCTACAATGAGCAGTTCTTC
TRBV28	TRBJ1-1	NA	NA	CASRPRENTEAFF	TGTGCCAGCAGGCCACGGGAGAACACTGAAGCTTTCTTT
TRBV7-9	TRBJ1-1	NA	NA	CASTTNSRTRNTEAFF	TGTGCCAGCACCACCAACTCTCGGACGCGGAACACTGAAGCTTTCTTT
TRBV4-3	TRBJ2-7	NA	TRBD1	CASSHAWGQPYEQYF	TGCGCCAGCAGCCACGCGTGGGGACAGCCCTACGAGCAGTACTTC
TRBV6-6	TRBJ1-5	NA	NA	CASSCPNRYSNQPQHF	TGTGCCAGCAGTTGCCCTAACAGGTATAGCAATCAGCCCCAGCATTTT
TRBV9	TRBJ1-4	NA	NA	CASSPGSSTNEKLFF	TGTGCCAGCAGTCCAGGGTCTTCAACTAATGAAAAACTGTTTTTT
TRBV7-9	TRBJ2-2	NA	TRBD2	CASSSSGRMNTGELFF	TGTGCCAGCAGCTCTAGCGGGAGGATGAACACCGGGGAGCTGTTTTTT
TRBV7-9	TRBJ2-7	NA	TRBD1	CASSLPPLEQGPIFYEQYF	TGTGCCAGCAGCTTACCCCCTTTAGAACAGGGGCCAATTTTCTACGAGCAGTACTTC
TRBV7-6	TRBJ1-4	NA	TRBD1	CASSLGMTGTATNEKLFF	TGTGCCAGCAGCTTAGGGATGACAGGGACCGCAACTAATGAAAAACTGTTTTTT
TRBV4-2	TRBJ2-3	NA	NA	CASSQGRGDTQYF	TGTGCCAGCAGCCAAGGGCGGGGAGATACGCAGTATTTT
TRBV27	TRBJ2-7	NA	TRBD1	CASSSPTSDRSSYEQYF	TGTGCCAGCAGTTCACCAACCTCGGACAGGAGCTCCTACGAGCAGTACTTC
TRBV30	TRBJ1-6	once	TRBD1	CAGDRRGAYNSPLHF	TGTGCCGGGGACAGGCGGGGCGCGTATAATTCACCCCTCCACTTT
TRBV5-1	TRBJ2-1	once	TRBD2	CASSLARERDEQFF	TGCGCCAGCAGCTTGGCGCGGGAGAGGGATGAGCAGTTCTTC
TRBV19	TRBJ2-2	NA	TRBD2	CASSIRGLRTSGRAHTGELFF	TGTGCCAGTAGTATTCGGGGCCTCCGGACTAGCGGGAGGGCCCACACCGGGGAGCTGTTTTTT
TRBV9	TRBJ2-7	NA	NA	CASSVDSRTVYEQYF	TGTGCCAGCAGCGTAGATTCTAGGACAGTCTACGAGCAGTACTTC
TRBV5-5	TRBJ2-5	NA	NA	CASCRTGHWEETQYF	TGTGCCAGCTGTCGGACCGGGCATTGGGAAGAGACCCAGTACTTC
TRBV6-5	TRBJ2-5	NA	NA	CASSYGRLAQETQYF	TGTGCCAGCAGTTACGGGAGGCTAGCCCAAGAGACCCAGTACTTC
TRBV19	TRBJ2-2	NA	NA	CASSPPGELFF	TGTGCCAGTAGCCCCCCCGGGGAGCTGTTTTTT
TRBV4-3	TRBJ2-7	once	NA	CASSLGRGYEQYF	TGCGCCAGCAGCCTAGGACGGGGCTACGAGCAGTACTTC
TRBV9	TRBJ1-4	NA	TRBD1	CASSAGGGPATNEKLFF	TGTGCCAGCAGCGCAGGGGGCGGCCCCGCAACTAATGAAAAACTGTTTTTT
TRBV2	TRBJ2-7	NA	TRBD2	CASRGTSWPYEQYF	TGTGCCAGCAGGGGGACTAGCTGGCCCTACGAGCAGTACTTC
TRBV14	TRBJ2-3	NA	NA	CASSPPPGLLRTDTQYF	TGTGCCAGCAGCCCCCCCCCGGGACTTTTACGCACAGATACGCAGTATTTT
TRBV7-2	TRBJ2-5	NA	NA	CASSFFEETQYF	TGTGCCAGCAGCTTTTTTGAAGAGACCCAGTACTTC
TRBV11-1	TRBJ1-2	NA	NA	CASSPNQVGYGYTF	TGTGCCAGCAGCCCCAACCAGGTTGGGTATGGCTACACCTTC
TRBV5-1	TRBJ2-1	once	TRBD2	CASSTSGRGLDAQFF	TGCGCCAGCAGCACGAGCGGGAGGGGGCTAGATGCGCAGTTCTTC
TRBV7-9	TRBJ1-2	NA	NA	CASSLDSPLGGYTF	TGTGCCAGCAGCTTAGATTCCCCCCTGGGAGGCTACACCTTC
TRBV6-4	TRBJ2-1	NA	NA	CASSDSGTWPVNEQFF	TGTGCCAGCAGTGACTCGGGGACCTGGCCGGTCAATGAGCAGTTCTTC
TRBV9	TRBJ2-3	NA	NA	CASSVVPGKFLEDTQYF	TGTGCCAGCAGCGTAGTGCCAGGGAAGTTTTTAGAAGATACGCAGTATTTT
TRBV21-1	TRBJ1-1	NA	NA	CASSGPSDRPNTEAFF	TGTGCCAGCAGCGGGCCCTCTGACAGGCCGAACACTGAAGCTTTCTTT
TRBV27	TRBJ2-1	NA	TRBD2	CASSPGTSGNNEQFF	TGTGCCAGCAGCCCCGGGACTAGCGGAAACAATGAGCAGTTCTTC
TRBV27	TRBJ1-1	once	NA	CASSPPGLNTEAFF	TGTGCCAGCAGTCCCCCGGGACTGAACACTGAAGCTTTCTTT
TRBV13	TRBJ2-7	NA	TRBD1	CASSYGTGDPYEQYF	TGTGCCAGCAGCTACGGGACAGGGGACCCCTACGAGCAGTACTTC
TRBV28	TRBJ2-7	NA	TRBD1	CASSHQGVAYEQYF	TGTGCCAGCAGCCATCAGGGGGTGGCCTACGAGCAGTACTTC
TRBV7-9	TRBJ2-1	NA	NA	CASSPGVNRQFF	TGTGCCAGCAGCCCCGGGGTAAATCGGCAGTTCTTC
TRBV7-9	TRBJ2-7	once	NA	CASSFGGFYEQYF	TGTGCCAGCAGCTTTGGAGGTTTCTACGAGCAGTACTTC
TRBV6-1	TRBJ2-1	NA	TRBD2	CASSERSGRAPGDEQFF	TGTGCCAGCAGTGAACGGAGCGGGAGGGCCCCAGGGGATGAGCAGTTCTTC
TRBV30	TRBJ2-7	NA	TRBD1	CALSQGQGAVEQYF	TGTGCCTTAAGTCAGGGACAGGGGGCAGTCGAGCAGTACTTC
TRBV19	TRBJ1-5	once	NA	CASSPWSGGIGNQPQHF	TGTGCCAGTAGCCCCTGGTCAGGAGGAATCGGAAATCAGCCCCAGCATTTT